Included here is one T cell receptor beta chain sequence, with context. With 7 bases clipped from V and 6 bases from J, the junction kept 14 bases outside the gene matches. The germline V gene encodes CDR1 LNHDA and CDR2 SQIVND (reference sequence). This CDR3 comprises 16 residues. This specimen belongs to a study of blood T cell repertoires in COVID-19. Study-wide background: COVID-19 samples from acute and convalescent phases originated in the United States, Italy and Spain. Sample material is recorded as cDNA or gDNA derived from T cells, B-cell-depleted T cells, or PBMCs.

Data came from immunoSEQ multiplex PCR; TCRdb stores just in-frame clones and leaves some out. The table has 98,000 or so clones, around four fifths seen once. The V call is TRBV19, the J call TRBJ1-5, with 8 bases lining up with TRBD1. This TCR was recovered from a woman aged 70-85 years with acute or convalescent COVID-19. Sequencing used peripheral blood. CDR3 sequence reads: CASITRTGPPGQPQHF. The CDR3 region has the DNA TGTGCCAGTATCACCCGGACAGGGCCCCCCGGTCAGCCCCAGCATTTT.